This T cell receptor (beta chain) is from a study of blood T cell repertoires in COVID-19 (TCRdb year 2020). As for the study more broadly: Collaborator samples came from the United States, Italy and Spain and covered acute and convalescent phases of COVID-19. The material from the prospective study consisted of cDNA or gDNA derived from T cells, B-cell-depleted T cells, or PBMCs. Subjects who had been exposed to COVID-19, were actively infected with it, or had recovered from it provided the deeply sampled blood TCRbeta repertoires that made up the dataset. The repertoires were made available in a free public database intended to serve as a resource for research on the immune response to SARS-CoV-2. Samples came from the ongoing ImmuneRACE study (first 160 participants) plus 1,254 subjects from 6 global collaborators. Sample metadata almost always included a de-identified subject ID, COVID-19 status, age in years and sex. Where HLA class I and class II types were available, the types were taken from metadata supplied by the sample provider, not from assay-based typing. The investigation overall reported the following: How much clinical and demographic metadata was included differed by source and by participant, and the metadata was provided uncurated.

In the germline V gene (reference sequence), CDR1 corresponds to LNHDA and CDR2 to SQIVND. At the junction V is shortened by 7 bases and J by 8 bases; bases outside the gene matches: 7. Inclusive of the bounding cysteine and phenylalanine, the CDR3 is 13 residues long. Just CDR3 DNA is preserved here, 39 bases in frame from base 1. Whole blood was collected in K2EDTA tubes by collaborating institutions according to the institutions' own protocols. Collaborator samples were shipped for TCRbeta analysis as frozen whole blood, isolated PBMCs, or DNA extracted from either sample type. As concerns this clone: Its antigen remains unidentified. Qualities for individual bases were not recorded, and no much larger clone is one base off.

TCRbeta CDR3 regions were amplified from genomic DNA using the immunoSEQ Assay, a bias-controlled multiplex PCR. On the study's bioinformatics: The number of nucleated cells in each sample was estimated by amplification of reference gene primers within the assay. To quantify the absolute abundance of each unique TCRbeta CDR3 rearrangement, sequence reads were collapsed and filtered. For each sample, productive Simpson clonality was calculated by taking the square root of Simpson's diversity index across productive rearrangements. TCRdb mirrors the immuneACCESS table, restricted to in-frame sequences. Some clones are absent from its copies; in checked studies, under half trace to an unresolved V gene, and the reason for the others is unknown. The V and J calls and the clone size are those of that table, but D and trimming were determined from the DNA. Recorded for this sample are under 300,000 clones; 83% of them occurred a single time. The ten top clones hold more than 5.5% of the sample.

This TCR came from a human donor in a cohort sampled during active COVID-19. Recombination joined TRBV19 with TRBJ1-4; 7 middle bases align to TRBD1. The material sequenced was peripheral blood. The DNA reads TGTGCCAGTACTAGGGGGCCTCGGGAAAAACTGTTTTTT. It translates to CASTRGPREKLFF.